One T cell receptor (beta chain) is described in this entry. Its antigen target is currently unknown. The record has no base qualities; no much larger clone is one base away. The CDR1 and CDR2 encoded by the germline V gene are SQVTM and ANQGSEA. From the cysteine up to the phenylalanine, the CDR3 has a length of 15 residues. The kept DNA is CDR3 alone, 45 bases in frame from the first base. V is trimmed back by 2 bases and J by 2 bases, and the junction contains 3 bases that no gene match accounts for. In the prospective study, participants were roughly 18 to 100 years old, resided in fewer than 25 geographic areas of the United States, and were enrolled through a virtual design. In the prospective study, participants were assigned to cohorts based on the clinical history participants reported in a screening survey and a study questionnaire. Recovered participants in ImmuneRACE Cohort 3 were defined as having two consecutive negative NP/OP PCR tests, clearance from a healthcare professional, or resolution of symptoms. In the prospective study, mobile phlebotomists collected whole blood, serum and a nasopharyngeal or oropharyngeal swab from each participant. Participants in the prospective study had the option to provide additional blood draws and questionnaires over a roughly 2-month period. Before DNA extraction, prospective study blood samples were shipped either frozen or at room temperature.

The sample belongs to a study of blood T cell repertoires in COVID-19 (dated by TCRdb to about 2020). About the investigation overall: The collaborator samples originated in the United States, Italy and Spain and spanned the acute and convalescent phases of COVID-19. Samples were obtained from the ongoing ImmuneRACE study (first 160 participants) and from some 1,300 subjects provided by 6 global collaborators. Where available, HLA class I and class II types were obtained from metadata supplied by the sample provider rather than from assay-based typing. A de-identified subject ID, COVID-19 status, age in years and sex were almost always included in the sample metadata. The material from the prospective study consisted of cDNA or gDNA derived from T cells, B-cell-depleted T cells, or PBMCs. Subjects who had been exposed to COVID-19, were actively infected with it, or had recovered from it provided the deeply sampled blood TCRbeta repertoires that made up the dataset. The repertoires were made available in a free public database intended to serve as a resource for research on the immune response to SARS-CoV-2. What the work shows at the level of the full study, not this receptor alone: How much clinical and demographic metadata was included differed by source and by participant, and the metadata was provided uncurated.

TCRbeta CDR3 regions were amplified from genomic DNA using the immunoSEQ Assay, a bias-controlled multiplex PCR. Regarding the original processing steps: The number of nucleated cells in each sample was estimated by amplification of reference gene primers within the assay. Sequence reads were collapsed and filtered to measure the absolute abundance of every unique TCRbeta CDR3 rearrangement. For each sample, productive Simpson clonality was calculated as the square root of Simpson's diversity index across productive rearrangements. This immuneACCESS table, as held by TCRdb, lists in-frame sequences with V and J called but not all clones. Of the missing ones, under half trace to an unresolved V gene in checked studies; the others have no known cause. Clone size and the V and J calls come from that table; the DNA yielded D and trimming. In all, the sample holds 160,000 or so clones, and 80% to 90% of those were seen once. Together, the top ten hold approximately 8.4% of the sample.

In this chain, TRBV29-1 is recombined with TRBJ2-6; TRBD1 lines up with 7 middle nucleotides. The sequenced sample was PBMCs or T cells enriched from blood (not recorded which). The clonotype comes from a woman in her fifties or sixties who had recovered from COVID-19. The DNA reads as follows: TGCAGCGTTGAACACAGGGGTGCTGGGGCCAACGTCCTGACTTTC. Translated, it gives CSVEHRGAGANVLTF.